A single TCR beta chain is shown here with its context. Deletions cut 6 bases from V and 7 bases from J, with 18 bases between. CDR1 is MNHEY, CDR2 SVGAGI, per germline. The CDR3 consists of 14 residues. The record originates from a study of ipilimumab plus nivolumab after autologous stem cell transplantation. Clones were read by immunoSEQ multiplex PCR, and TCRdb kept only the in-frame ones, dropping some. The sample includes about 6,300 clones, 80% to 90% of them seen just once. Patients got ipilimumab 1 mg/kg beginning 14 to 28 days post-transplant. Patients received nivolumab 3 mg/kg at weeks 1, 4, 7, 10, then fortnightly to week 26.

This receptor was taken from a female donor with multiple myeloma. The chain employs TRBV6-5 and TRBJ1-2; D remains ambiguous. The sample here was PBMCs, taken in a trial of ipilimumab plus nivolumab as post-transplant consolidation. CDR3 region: CASRDMGAAGGYTF. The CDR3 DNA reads TGTGCCAGCAGGGATATGGGTGCCGCCGGTGGCTACACCTTC.